What follows are 24 T cell receptor beta chains derived from one specimen sequenced in a study of monozygotic twins with inflammatory bowel disease. TCRdb reprocessed the 5' RACE reads, keeping one entry per CDR3 protein, no DNA. The sample table sets out a few hundred thousand distinct CDR3 sequences. Sequencing used blood. Every receptor here comes from a human donor with ulcerative colitis or Crohn's disease, or a healthy co-twin of an affected twin (not recorded which).

The gene calls are TRBV5-6 and TRBJ1-3; the D call from TCRdb, TRBD1, cannot be confirmed without DNA. The germline V gene has CDR1 SGHDT and CDR2 YYEEEE. This CDR3 is 14 amino acids long. The CDR3 sequence: CATTDWGAGNTIYF.

V usage is TRBV9 and J usage is TRBJ2-7; TCRdb's D gene call, TRBD2, goes unchecked for lack of DNA. This CDR3 is 13 amino acids long. Germline V lookup: CDR1 SGDLS, CDR2 YYNGEE. The CDR3 sequence: CASSVGPTYEQYF.

This chain joins TRBV20-1 and TRBJ2-1; TCRdb lists TRBD2, though no DNA is available to test this call. The CDR3 spans 19 residues. Germline V gene sequence: CDR1 DFQATT, CDR2 SNEGSKA (reference sequence). The CDR3 protein is CSAFKTSGGLTSSYNEQFF.

The gene calls are TRBV18 and TRBJ2-5; TCRdb selects TRBD1, and the lack of DNA leaves this call unchecked. CDR3 length: 14 amino acids. CDR1 and CDR2 (germline): KGHSH, LQKENI. This CDR3 reads CASSPGQGKETQYF. Complete variable domain (other parts from reference TRBV18 and TRBJ2-5): NAGVMQNPRHLVRRRGQEARLRCSPMKGHSHVYWYRQLPEEGLKFMVYLQKENIIDESGMPKERFSAEFPKEGPSILRIQQVVRGDSAAYFCASSPGQGKETQYFGPGTRLLVL.

The V and J genes are TRBV9 and TRBJ2-4; the TCRdb call, TRBD2, lacks DNA for checking. The CDR3 consists of 16 residues. The V gene's germline CDR1 is SGDLS and CDR2 YYNGEE. CDR3 sequence: CASSAFSGGHKNIQYF.

The gene calls are TRBV6-5 and TRBJ1-5; TCRdb gives TRBD1 as the D gene, but with no DNA this cannot be confirmed. The CDR3 loop spans 14 amino acids. Germline lookup yields CDR1 MNHEY and CDR2 SVGAGI. CDR3 amino acids: CASSYSGGNQPQHF.

This chain uses TRBV7-3 with TRBJ2-2; TCRdb indicates TRBD2, and absent DNA this call remains unverified. This CDR3 spans 16 amino acids. Germline CDR1 and CDR2: SGHTA and FQGTGA. The CDR3: CASSLEGGGAAGELFF.

V usage is TRBV5-1 and J usage is TRBJ1-1; TCRdb proposes TRBD1, but this gene call is untestable without DNA. Germline CDR1 is SGHRS and CDR2 is YFSETQ. This CDR3 is 14 amino acids long. The CDR3 loop is CASSRGVMNTEAFF. The whole variable domain, filled in from reference TRBV5-1 and TRBJ1-1, reads KAGVTQTPRYLIKTRGQQVTLSCSPISGHRSVSWYQQTPGQGLQFLFEYFSETQRNKGNFPGRFSGRQFSNSRSEMNVSTLELGDSALYLCASSRGVMNTEAFFGQGTRLTVV.

The rearrangement links TRBV20-1 to TRBJ2-7; TCRdb returns TRBD1, unconfirmable since there is no DNA. CDR3 length: 11 residues. Germline CDR1 DFQATT, CDR2 SNEGSKA (reference sequence). The CDR3 protein is CSARAKDRGPF.

This chain uses TRBV6-1 with TRBJ1-5; TCRdb outputs TRBD1, but without DNA this stays unchecked. The CDR3 extends over 14 amino acids. CDR1 MNHNS and CDR2 SASEGT come from the germline V gene. The CDR3 reads CASRTGTGGQPQHF.

V and J are TRBV5-1 and TRBJ1-3; absent DNA, TCRdb's TRBD1 call cannot be checked. The CDR3 is made up of 16 amino acids. Germline CDR1 and CDR2: SGHRS and YFSETQ. CDR3 in amino acids: CASSSGQGEPGNTTYF.

This chain uses TRBV29-1 with TRBJ1-6. The CDR3 is 13 amino acids. Per the germline V gene, CDR1 is SQVTM and CDR2 is ANQGSEA. The chain's CDR3 is CSVGSSYNSPLHF.

CDR3 sequence: CASSQVFHRGAKNIQYF. V usage is TRBV3-1 and J usage is TRBJ2-4; TCRdb indicates TRBD1, and absent DNA this call remains unverified. CDR1 and CDR2 (germline): LGHDT, YNNKEL (reference sequence). This CDR3 has 17 amino acids.

The V and J genes are TRBV14 and TRBJ2-7; TCRdb designates TRBD1, a call that cannot be tested without DNA. CDR3 length: 15 amino acids. CDR1 and CDR2 (germline): SGHDN, FVKESK. CDR3 in amino acids: CASSLITGPHYEQYF.

The V and J genes are TRBV4-1 and TRBJ1-1; TCRdb's D call, TRBD1, is unchecked because there is no DNA. The CDR3 covers 15 residues. Germline V CDR1 and CDR2: MGHRA, YSYEKL. The CDR3 reads CASSDLVVPATEAFF.

The rearrangement joins TRBV12-3 or TRBV12-4 to TRBJ1-6; TCRdb lists TRBD1, though no DNA is available to test this call. CDR3 length: 17 amino acids. The CDR3 loop is CASTFPTGVVFNSPLHF.

This chain joins TRBV2 and TRBJ2-2; TCRdb selects TRBD1, and the lack of DNA leaves this call unchecked. The germline V gene has CDR1 SNHLY and CDR2 FYNNEI. This CDR3 is 15 amino acids long. This chain's CDR3 is CASNLDRGSTGELFF.

The gene calls are TRBV5-1 and TRBJ2-2; TCRdb's D gene call, TRBD2, goes unchecked for lack of DNA. The CDR3 is 13 amino acids. The V gene's germline CDR1 is SGHRS and CDR2 YFSETQ. CDR3 loop: CASSQLEAGELFF.

This chain connects TRBV15 to TRBJ2-7; TCRdb picks TRBD1, but there is no DNA to check that call. The CDR3 is 14 amino acids. Germline V lookup: CDR1 LNHNV, CDR2 YYDKDF (reference sequence). CDR3 amino acids: CATSIDRGSYEQYF.

The V call is TRBV2, the J call TRBJ2-2; TCRdb indicates TRBD1, and absent DNA this call remains unverified. The CDR3 runs to 15 residues. The germline V gene encodes CDR1 SNHLY and CDR2 FYNNEI. CDR3 sequence: CASSEVGAHTGELFF.

The chain uses TRBV30 and TRBJ1-2; as DNA is missing, the TRBD1 call by TCRdb cannot be tested. Germline V gene sequence: CDR1 GTSNPN, CDR2 SVGIG (reference sequence). The CDR3 is made up of 14 amino acids. The CDR3 sequence is CAWGPGTGFYGYTF.

V and J are TRBV7-9 and TRBJ2-1; TCRdb gives TRBD1 as the D gene, but with no DNA this cannot be confirmed. Germline V gene lookup returns CDR1 SEHNR and CDR2 FQNEAQ (reference sequence). The CDR3 consists of 14 residues. CDR3 amino acids: CASSQPGGLSEQFF.

The rearrangement joins TRBV14 to TRBJ2-7. CDR3 length: 14 amino acids. Germline CDR1 reads SGHDN; CDR2 reads FVKESK. Here the CDR3 reads CASSPYVGSYEQYF.

The V call is TRBV11-2, the J call TRBJ2-1. The CDR3 runs 13 residues. The V gene's germline CDR1 is SGHAT and CDR2 FQNNGV. The CDR3 region is CASSHLSDNEQFF.